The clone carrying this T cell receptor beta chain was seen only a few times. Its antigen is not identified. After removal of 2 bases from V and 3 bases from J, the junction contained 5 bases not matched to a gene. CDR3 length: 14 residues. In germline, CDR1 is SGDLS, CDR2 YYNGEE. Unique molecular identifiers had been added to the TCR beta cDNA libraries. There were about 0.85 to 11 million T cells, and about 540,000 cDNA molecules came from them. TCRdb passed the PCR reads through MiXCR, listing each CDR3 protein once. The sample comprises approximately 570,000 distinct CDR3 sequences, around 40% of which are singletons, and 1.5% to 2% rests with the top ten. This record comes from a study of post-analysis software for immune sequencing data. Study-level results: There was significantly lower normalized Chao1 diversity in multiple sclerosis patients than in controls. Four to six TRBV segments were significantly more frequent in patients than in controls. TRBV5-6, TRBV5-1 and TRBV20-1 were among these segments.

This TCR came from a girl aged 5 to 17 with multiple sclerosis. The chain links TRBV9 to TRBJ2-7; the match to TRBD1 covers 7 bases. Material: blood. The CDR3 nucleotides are TGTGCCAGCAGCGTCTCGACAGGGAGCTACGAGCAGTACTTC. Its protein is CASSVSTGSYEQYF.